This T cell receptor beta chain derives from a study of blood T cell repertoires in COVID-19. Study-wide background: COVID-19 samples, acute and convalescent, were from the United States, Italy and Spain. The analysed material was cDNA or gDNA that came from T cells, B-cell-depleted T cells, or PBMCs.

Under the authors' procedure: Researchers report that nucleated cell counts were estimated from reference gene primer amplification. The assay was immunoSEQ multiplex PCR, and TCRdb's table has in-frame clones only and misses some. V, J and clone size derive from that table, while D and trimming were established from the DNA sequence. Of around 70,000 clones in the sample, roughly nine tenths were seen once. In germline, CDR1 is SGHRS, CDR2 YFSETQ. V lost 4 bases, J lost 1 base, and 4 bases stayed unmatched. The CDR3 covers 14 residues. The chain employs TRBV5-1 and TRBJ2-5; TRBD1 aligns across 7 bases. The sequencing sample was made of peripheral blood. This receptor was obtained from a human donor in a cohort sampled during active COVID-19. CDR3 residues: CASSTGDSQETQYF. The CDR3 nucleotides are TGCGCCAGCAGCACAGGGGACAGCCAAGAGACCCAGTACTTC.